Included here is one T cell receptor (beta chain) sequence, with context. Its target is unknown. Primers for the PCR totalled 60 Vbeta and 13 Jbeta. The table came from immunoSEQ multiplex PCR; TCRdb's copy has only in-frame clones and leaves some out. This sample has around 150,000 clones, with approximately 80% found just once. The data derive from a study of cytomegalovirus exposure and HLA in healthy donors. Regarding the study as a whole: Cytomegalovirus association was listed for about 150 TCR beta chains. Rarity characterized most TCR sequences, yet some public TCRs appeared in many donors. Later, an analysis found that common viral pathogens appeared to be linked with several of the most significant clusters. Based on reports, TCR beta sequences accurately predicted HLA-A and HLA-B alleles for most subjects.

The trim removed 0 bases at V and 6 bases at J, leaving 6 bases unmatched. Germline CDR1 is SGHTS and CDR2 is YDEGEE. The CDR3 is made up of 15 amino acids. The TCR originated in a man younger than 40 in good health and CMV-seronegative. Sequenced input: PBMCs. V gene TRBV5-8 combines with J gene TRBJ1-5; 7 bases fit TRBD1. CDR3 loop: CASSLGTGGSQPQHF. For the CDR3, the DNA is TGTGCCAGCAGCTTGGGGACAGGCGGTAGTCAGCCCCAGCATTTT.